The clone carrying this TCR beta chain occurred a few times. As yet, its antigen is unknown. Donor samples were obtained from healthy Caucasian individuals from Russia, aged 6 to 90. Every participating donor contributed 7.5 to 10 milliliters of peripheral blood through a draw. The sample comes from a study of blood T cells in healthy people across ages. Points from the study as a whole: Among long-lived donors, naive CD4+ cells were more numerous and diversity higher than in aged donors.

Next came a second PCR, run for about 6 to 12 cycles, which used a sample-barcoded 5' primer along with a J-beta primer mix. TCRdb itself ran the 5' RACE reads through MiXCR, one entry per CDR3 protein. The sample carries some 320,000 distinct CDR3 sequences, roughly 27% recorded once. Germline loops: CDR1 LGHDT, CDR2 YNNKEL (reference sequence). The CDR3 length is 14 residues. The V segment lost 4 bases and the J segment 8 bases; nucleotides outside the gene matches: 8. This TCR was recovered from a woman aged 65 to 85 in good health. Specimen: blood. The chain couples TRBV3-1 to TRBJ1-5; 7 bases match TRBD1. CDR3 loop: CASSLNEGAKPQHF. For the CDR3, the DNA is TGTGCCAGCAGCCTAAATGAGGGGGCGAAGCCCCAGCATTTT. Full variable domain (remainder filled in from reference TRBV3-1 and TRBJ1-5): DTAVSQTPKYLVTQMGNDKSIKCEQNLGHDTMYWYKQDSKKFLKIMFSYNNKELIINETVPNRFSPKSPDKAHLNLHINSLELGDSAVYFCASSLNEGAKPQHFGDGTRLSIL.